This entry is about one T cell receptor beta chain. The method was immunoSEQ multiplex PCR; TCRdb's version includes in-frame clones alone and lacks a portion of them. The sample has some 80,000 clones, roughly 98% seen once; the top ten hold 0.56%. The data stem from a study of Tregs in tolerant kidney transplant recipients. CDR3 length equals 15 residues. Germline CDR1 is SNHLY and CDR2 is FYNNEI. V dropped 7 bases and J dropped 4; count of bases not matched to a gene: 6. The TCR was taken from a human donor who received a combined kidney and bone marrow transplant. The rearrangement uses TRBV2 and TRBJ2-1; TRBD2 agrees at 11 bases. The sample consisted of CD4+ T cells from blood, taken before the transplant. The DNA for the CDR3 is TGTGCCAGCACCAGAACTAGCGGGGGATACAATGAGCAGTTCTTC. It codes for CASTRTSGGYNEQFF.